This passage covers 21 T cell receptor beta chains from one sample sequenced in a study of T cells after yellow fever vaccination. TCRdb independently ran MiXCR on the 5' RACE reads; one entry per CDR3 protein. The sample shows some 120,000 distinct CDR3 sequences, roughly 8.4% of them seen only once. This material consisted of CD8+ T cells sorted from PBMCs, taken 45 days after the yellow fever booster vaccination. All receptors derive from a man between 25 and 39 years old who received the YFV17D yellow fever vaccine.

Ten or more counts support this clonotype. This chain links TRBV15 with TRBJ2-7; D uncertain. CDR1 is LNHNV, CDR2 YYDKDF, per germline (reference sequence). This CDR3 spans 13 amino acids. Between the trimmed V and J ends, which lost 3 bases and 0 bases, there was a span of 6 bases. CDR3 nucleotide sequence: TGTGCCACCAGCAGTGGGGTCTCCTACGAGCAGTACTTC. Amino acid sequence: CATSSGVSYEQYF.

This clonotype was detected ten times or more. The chain uses TRBV7-9 and TRBJ1-1; maybe TRBD1 (5 bases). V was pared by 5 bases and J by 4 bases, with 11 bases between. This CDR3 comprises 13 residues. CDR1 and CDR2 from the germline V gene are SEHNR and FQNEAQ (reference sequence). CDR3 region: CASSTTAITEAFF. DNA for the CDR3: TGTGCCAGCAGCACGACAGCGATCACTGAAGCTTTCTTT.

The genes are TRBV10-3 and TRBJ2-2; D is ambiguous. V lost 10 bases to trimming and J lost 2 bases, with 14 bases between them. CDR3 length: 14 amino acids. The germline V gene has CDR1 ENHRY and CDR2 SYGVKD. In DNA form, the CDR3 reads TGTGCCACTCTAGAGCATTCTAACACCGGGGAGCTGTTTTTT. It encodes CATLEHSNTGELFF.

This clonotype was seen at least ten times. The chain uses TRBV9 and TRBJ2-1, with 13 bases fitting TRBD2. V shed 3 bases, J shed 9 bases, and the junction held 6 bases outside the gene matches. This CDR3 has 15 residues. The germline V gene encodes CDR1 SGDLS and CDR2 YYNGEE. The CDR3 loop is CASSDTSGRAGEQFF. The CDR3 DNA reads TGTGCCAGCAGCGATACTAGCGGGAGGGCCGGTGAGCAGTTCTTC.

This clonotype was recorded a few times. The V and J genes are TRBV29-1 and TRBJ2-7, with D possibly TRBD2 on 5 matching bases. Germline values: CDR1 SQVTM, CDR2 ANQGSEA. The CDR3 is 13 residues long. The V and J ends lost 5 bases and 2 bases respectively, with 13 bases between them. The CDR3 is CSVKAAGAYEQYF. The CDR3, as DNA: TGCAGCGTTAAGGCTGCGGGTGCCTACGAGCAGTACTTC.

In regard to this clonotype: Since a much larger clone is just one base distant, this may be a read error. This chain joins TRBV11-1 and TRBJ2-4, with 9 bases identical to TRBD1. The CDR3 consists of 18 residues. V dropped 5 bases and J dropped 11; count of bases not matched to a gene: 22. Germline CDR1 reads SGHAT; CDR2 reads FQDESV (reference sequence). The CDR3 nucleotides read TGTGCCAGCAGCAGTCCCGGGACAGGGAACCACCTGGCGAACGTTCAGTACTTC. This translates into CASSSPGTGNHLANVQYF.

This clonotype was counted many times. V is TRBV5-1 and J is TRBJ2-7; possible D gene TRBD2, 6 bases. Germline CDR1 SGHRS, CDR2 YFSETQ. The V end was cut by 1 base, the J end by 6 bases, with 17 bases between. The CDR3 contains 15 residues. The CDR3 here is CASSLWEANSGEQYF. CDR3 coding DNA: TGCGCCAGCAGCTTGTGGGAGGCCAATTCGGGCGAGCAGTACTTC.

There are a few counts of this clonotype. The chain recombines TRBV20-1 with TRBJ1-5; 7 bases agree with TRBD1. The CDR3 is 18 residues long. V lost 3 bases to trimming and J lost 0 bases; unmatched junction nucleotides: 14. Germline-derived CDR1 and CDR2 are DFQATT and SNEGSKA (reference sequence). CDR3 loop: CSASGGGQDFYSNQPQHF. Written as DNA, the CDR3 is TGCAGTGCTAGTGGGGGCGGACAGGACTTCTATAGCAATCAGCCCCAGCATTTT.

This clonotype was counted between two and nine times. The J gene is TRBJ1-1, the V gene TRBV6-2 or TRBV6-3; TRBD1 aligns across 7 bases. The CDR3 is made up of 14 amino acids. The V gene's germline CDR1 is MNHEY and CDR2 SVGEGT. With 4 bases clipped from V and 8 bases from J, the junction kept 10 bases outside the gene matches. CDR3 region: CASSWGDSRPEAFF. The CDR3 nucleotides read TGTGCCAGCAGTTGGGGGGACAGTCGCCCCGAAGCTTTCTTT.

This clonotype has only a few counts. CDR3 DNA sequence: TGTGCCAGCCGTACAGGGGGTATGAACACTGAAGCTTTCTTT. Residues: CASRTGGMNTEAFF. The rearrangement joins TRBV13 to TRBJ1-1; 8 bases are shared with TRBD1. Germline CDR1 is PRHDT and CDR2 is FYEKMQ (reference sequence). V shed 8 bases, J shed 0 bases, and the junction held 5 bases outside the gene matches. CDR3 length: 14 amino acids.

This clonotype was seen at least ten times. The rearrangement joins TRBV5-1 to TRBJ2-3; no reliable D call. This CDR3 spans 13 amino acids. V was trimmed by 1 base and J by 0 bases, leaving 3 bases between them. Germline-derived CDR1 and CDR2 are SGHRS and YFSETQ. CDR3 in amino acids: CASSLYSTDTQYF. In nucleotides, the CDR3 is TGCGCCAGCAGCTTGTACAGCACAGATACGCAGTATTTT.

This clonotype was seen at least ten times. The rearrangement uses TRBV7-9 and TRBJ2-5; possible D gene TRBD2, 6 bases. The CDR3 is 13 residues long. Germline values: CDR1 SEHNR, CDR2 FQNEAQ (reference sequence). Trimming took 0 bases from V and 5 from J, leaving 7 bases between them. The CDR3 bases are TGTGCCAGCAGCTTAGCCGGGAGTGAGACCCAGTACTTC. This encodes CASSLAGSETQYF.

This clonotype was seen many times. The chain couples TRBV6-5 to TRBJ2-7; D gene ambiguous. The CDR3 runs to 16 residues. Germline values: CDR1 MNHEY, CDR2 SVGAGI. Trimming stripped 2 bases from V and 3 bases from J, with 17 bases between. The CDR3, as DNA: TGTGCCAGCAGTTACCCCGGACGGGCCTTTATCTACGAGCAGTACTTC. Encoded protein: CASSYPGRAFIYEQYF.

This rearrangement joins TRBV28 to TRBJ2-7, with 7 bases aligning to TRBD1. Germline CDR1 MDHEN, CDR2 SYDVKM. The CDR3 extends over 14 amino acids. Trimming at V came to 5 bases and at J to 7 bases, leaving 11 bases not matched to a gene. The CDR3 loop is CASSGIRQGEEQYF. In DNA, the CDR3 is TGTGCCAGCAGTGGCATAAGACAGGGTGAAGAGCAGTACTTC.

This clonotype was seen repeatedly, ten times or more. The chain links TRBV25-1 to TRBJ2-2; TRBD1 agrees at 10 bases. CDR1 MGHDK and CDR2 SYGVNS come from the germline V gene. CDR3 length: 17 amino acids. After removal of 6 bases from V and 7 bases from J, the junction contained 14 bases not matched to a gene. The CDR3: CASRVTSDRGHGGELFF. In nucleotides, the CDR3 is TGTGCCAGCAGGGTAACTTCCGACAGGGGGCATGGCGGGGAGCTGTTTTTT.

With respect to this clonotype: A read error may be the cause here, since a much bigger clone is one base away. J is TRBJ1-5 and V is TRBV12-3 or TRBV12-4, with TRBD1 identical over 8 bases. The CDR3 has 14 residues. J was trimmed by 7 bases and V by 3 bases; bases with no gene match: 5. DNA for the CDR3: TGTGCCAGCAGTTTGGCAGGGGGCGAACAGCCCCAGCATTTT. Amino acids: CASSLAGGEQPQHF.

CDR3 nucleotides: TGTGCCAGCAGCTTAGTTGCGGTCTCTGGAAACACCATATATTTT. It yields the protein CASSLVAVSGNTIYF. The chain is built from TRBV7-6 and TRBJ1-3, with D unclear. V was trimmed by 1 base and J by 0 bases, leaving 7 bases between them. The CDR3 totals 15 residues. Germline V lookup: CDR1 SGHVS, CDR2 FNYEAQ.

This clonotype was found many times. The genes are TRBV20-1 and TRBJ2-7, with D unresolved. The V end was cut by 2 bases, the J end by 3 bases, with 11 bases between. Germline V gene data show CDR1 as DFQATT and CDR2 as SNEGSKA (reference sequence). This CDR3 has 13 residues. This CDR3 is CSARKERFYEQYF. CDR3 bases: TGCAGTGCTAGAAAGGAGAGGTTCTACGAGCAGTACTTC.

This clonotype was counted many times. The gene calls are TRBV11-2 and TRBJ1-2; D is uncertain. V was shortened by 5 bases and J by 6 bases, with 13 bases between the two germline ends. Germline V gives CDR1 SGHAT, CDR2 FQNNGV. The CDR3 runs to 13 residues. CDR3 coding DNA: TGTGCCAGCAGCCCCACGGTCAGGAATGGCTACACCTTC. Its protein product is CASSPTVRNGYTF. Complete variable domain (other parts from reference TRBV11-2 and TRBJ1-2): EAGVAQSPRYKIIEKRQSVAFWCNPISGHATLYWYQQILGQGPKLLIQFQNNGVVDDSQLPKDRFSAERLKGVDSTLKIQPAKLEDSAVYLCASSPTVRNGYTFGSGTRLTVV.

This clonotype was observed at least ten times. The chain joins TRBV29-1 to TRBJ2-3; TRBD2 agrees at 7 bases. The ends lost 3 bases at V and 3 bases at J; junction bases unmatched: 12. CDR1 and CDR2 from the germline V gene are SQVTM and ANQGSEA. This CDR3 region has 16 residues. The CDR3 reads CSVEGAGPRETDTQYF. CDR3 in DNA: TGCAGCGTTGAGGGAGCGGGACCCCGGGAGACAGATACGCAGTATTTT.

The CDR3 DNA follows: TGTGCCAGCACCAAACTAGCGGGAGGGCCCAATGAGCAGTTCTTC. Translated: CASTKLAGGPNEQFF. The chain is built from TRBV27 and TRBJ2-1; 13 bases agree with TRBD2. The ends lost 7 bases at V and 6 bases at J; junction bases unmatched: 6. CDR1 is MNHEY, CDR2 SMNVEV, per germline (reference sequence). CDR3 length: 15 residues.